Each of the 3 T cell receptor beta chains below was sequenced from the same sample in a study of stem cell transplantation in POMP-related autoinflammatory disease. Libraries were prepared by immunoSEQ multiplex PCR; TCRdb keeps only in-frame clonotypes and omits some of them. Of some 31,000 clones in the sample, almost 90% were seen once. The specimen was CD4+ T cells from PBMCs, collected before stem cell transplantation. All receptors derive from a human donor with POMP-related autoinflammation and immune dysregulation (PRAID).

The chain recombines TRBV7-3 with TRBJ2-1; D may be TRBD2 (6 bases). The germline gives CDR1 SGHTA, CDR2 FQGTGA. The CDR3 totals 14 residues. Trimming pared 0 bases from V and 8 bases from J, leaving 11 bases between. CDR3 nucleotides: TGTGCCAGCAGCTTAACGTTAACGGGGGATGAGCAGTTCTTC. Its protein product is CASSLTLTGDEQFF.

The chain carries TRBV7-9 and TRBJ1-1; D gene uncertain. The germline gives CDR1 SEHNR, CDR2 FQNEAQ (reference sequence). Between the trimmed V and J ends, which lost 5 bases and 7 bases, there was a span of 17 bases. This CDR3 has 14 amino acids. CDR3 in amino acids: CASSIRSLKGEAFF. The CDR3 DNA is TGTGCCAGCAGCATCAGGTCCCTCAAGGGTGAAGCTTTCTTT.

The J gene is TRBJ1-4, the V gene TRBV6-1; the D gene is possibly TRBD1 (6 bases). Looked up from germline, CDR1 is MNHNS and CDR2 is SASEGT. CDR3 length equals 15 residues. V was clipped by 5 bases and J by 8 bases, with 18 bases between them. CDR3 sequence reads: CASSNPQGDFEKLFF. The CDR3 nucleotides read TGTGCCAGCAGTAACCCACAGGGAGATTTCGAAAAACTGTTTTTT.